This passage covers 10 T cell receptor beta chains from one sample sequenced in a study of blood T cell repertoires in COVID-19. TCRdb keeps only in-frame clones here, not all; method: immunoSEQ multiplex PCR. The top ten clones hold roughly 2.1% of a sample with tens of thousands of clones, about 90% of them seen once. Sequencing used peripheral blood. The receptors derive from a woman older than 75 with active or convalescent COVID-19.

This clone was detected only once. This CDR3 reads CATSDRRSSTDTQYF. CDR3 in DNA: TGTGCCACCAGTGACAGGCGATCTAGCACAGATACGCAGTATTTT. This rearrangement joins TRBV24-1 to TRBJ2-3; D is unclear. V was shortened by 4 bases and J by 0 bases, with 10 bases between the two germline ends. The germline CDR1 and CDR2 sequences are KGHDR and SFDVKD. This CDR3 comprises 15 residues.

The V gene is TRBV5-6, the J gene TRBJ2-3, with D perhaps TRBD1 (6 bases). Germline lookup yields CDR1 SGHDT and CDR2 YYEEEE. V was cut by 0 bases and J by 3 bases, with 11 bases left in between. The length of the CDR3 is 15 residues. The CDR3 reads CASSLVQGLTDTQYF. CDR3 nucleotide sequence: TGTGCCAGCAGCTTGGTTCAGGGGTTAACAGATACGCAGTATTTT.

The chain recombines TRBV30 with TRBJ2-3; 9 bases fit TRBD2. Germline loops: CDR1 GTSNPN, CDR2 SVGIG (reference sequence). The trim removed 5 bases at V and 8 bases at J, leaving 8 bases unmatched. This CDR3 region has 13 residues. CDR3 residues: CAWSSGTGGTQYF. The CDR3 DNA reads TGTGCCTGGTCTAGCGGGACGGGAGGTACGCAGTATTTT. Full variable domain (missing parts from reference TRBV30 and TRBJ2-3): SQTIHQWPATLVQPVGSPLSLECTVEGTSNPNLYWYRQAAGRGLQLLFYSVGIGQISSEVPQNLSASRPQDRQFILSSKKLLLSDSGFYLCAWSSGTGGTQYFGPGTRLTVL.

This clone was counted between two and nine times. The chain couples TRBV9 to TRBJ1-2; D possibly corresponds to TRBD1 (5 bases). Trimming pared 0 bases from V and 5 bases from J, leaving 11 bases between. The CDR3 has 14 amino acids. The germline V gene has CDR1 SGDLS and CDR2 YYNGEE. The CDR3 is CASSVGWQGYGYTF. CDR3 DNA: TGTGCCAGCAGCGTAGGATGGCAGGGTTATGGCTACACCTTC. Full variable domain (rest looked up from reference TRBV9 and TRBJ1-2): DSGVTQTPKHLITATGQRVTLRCSPRSGDLSVYWYQQSLDQGLQFLIQYYNGEERAKGNILERFSAQQFPDLHSELNLSSLELGDSALYFCASSVGWQGYGYTFGSGTRLTVV.

This clone was counted once. This chain connects TRBV7-2 to TRBJ2-2; the D is unclear. V was shortened by 1 base and J by 5 bases, with 5 bases between the two germline ends. Germline V gene data show CDR1 as SGHTA and CDR2 as FQGNSA. The CDR3 is 13 amino acids. The CDR3 DNA sequence: TGTGCCAGCAGCTTAGTACAAACCGGGGAGCTGTTTTTT. It yields the protein CASSLVQTGELFF.

This sequence joins TRBV7-8 and TRBJ1-3; 8 nucleotides match TRBD1. Germline V CDR1 and CDR2: SGHVS, FQNEAQ. The J segment lost 2 bases and the V segment lost 5 bases, leaving 2 bases of the junction unmatched. The CDR3 consists of 14 residues. CDR3 coding DNA: TGTGCCAGCAGCCACAGGGGGACTGGAAACACCATATATTTT. Protein sequence: CASSHRGTGNTIYF.

This rearrangement joins TRBV19 to TRBJ1-1, with D possibly being TRBD1 (6 bases). The V and J ends lost 3 bases and 4 bases respectively, with 12 bases between them. Germline CDR1 reads LNHDA; CDR2 reads SQIVND (reference sequence). The CDR3 runs 14 residues. The CDR3 reads CASSIVGGATEAFF. The CDR3 DNA reads as TGTGCCAGTAGTATTGTAGGGGGGGCCACTGAAGCTTTCTTT. The variable domain in full, completed from reference TRBV19 and TRBJ1-1, reads DGGITQSPKYLFRKEGQNVTLSCEQNLNHDAMYWYRQDPGQGLRLIYYSQIVNDFQKGDIAEGYSVSREKKESFPLTVTSAQKNPTAFYLCASSIVGGATEAFFGQGTRLTVV.

The chain uses TRBV9 and TRBJ2-5, with 8 bases lining up with TRBD2. The germline gives CDR1 SGDLS, CDR2 YYNGEE. The CDR3 loop spans 14 amino acids. V trimming: 0 bases; J trimming: 4 bases; junction bases outside the gene matches: 2. The CDR3 region has the DNA TGTGCCAGCAGCGTAGTGGCGGGGGGAGAGACCCAGTACTTC. Translation gives CASSVVAGGETQYF. Combining the CDR3 with reference TRBV9 and TRBJ2-5 gives the whole variable domain DSGVTQTPKHLITATGQRVTLRCSPRSGDLSVYWYQQSLDQGLQFLIQYYNGEERAKGNILERFSAQQFPDLHSELNLSSLELGDSALYFCASSVVAGGETQYFGPGTRLLVL.

J is TRBJ2-7 and V is TRBV5-1; maybe TRBD1 (6 bases). The CDR3 spans 14 residues. CDR1 is SGHRS, CDR2 YFSETQ, per germline. V lost 1 base and J 2 bases, leaving 10 bases between the germline ends. The CDR3 DNA follows: TGCGCCAGCAGCTTGAGTCAGGGGCCCTACGAGCAGTACTTC. Protein: CASSLSQGPYEQYF.

This chain uses TRBV14 with TRBJ1-2, with 9 bases identical to TRBD1. Germline lookup yields CDR1 SGHDN and CDR2 FVKESK. V shed 4 bases and J 4 bases; nucleotides not matched to a gene: 4. This CDR3 region has 14 residues. The CDR3 region has the DNA TGTGCCAGCAGCCCTATGACAGGGGGCTATGGCTACACCTTC. Translation gives CASSPMTGGYGYTF.